A single sample is the source of the 8 T cell receptor beta chains below, sequenced in a study of blood T cell repertoires in COVID-19. Produced via immunoSEQ multiplex PCR; TCRdb's table is partial and in-frame only. The repertoire has 150,000 to 200,000 clones, around 90% of them found once; the top ten carry roughly 6.7%. Sequenced sample: peripheral blood. These receptors originate from a man between 40 and 49 years old with acute or convalescent COVID-19.

The chain is built from TRBV28 and TRBJ1-4; TRBD1 might be the D (6 bases). V was trimmed by 2 bases and J by 5 bases, leaving 9 bases between them. This CDR3 has 14 amino acids. Germline V gene lookup returns CDR1 MDHEN and CDR2 SYDVKM. CDR3 DNA: TGTGCCAGCAGTTTAAGGGGGTCGAATGAAAAACTGTTTTTT. Amino acids: CASSLRGSNEKLFF. The full variable domain, with the rest looked up from reference TRBV28 and TRBJ1-4, is DVKVTQSSRYLVKRTGEKVFLECVQDMDHENMFWYRQDPGLGLRLIYFSYDVKMKEKGDIPEGYSVSREKKERFSLILESASTNQTSMYLCASSLRGSNEKLFFGSGTQLSVL.

The chain carries TRBV6-6 and TRBJ2-7; 12 bases are shared with TRBD1. Germline V gene sequence: CDR1 MNHNY, CDR2 SVGAGI (reference sequence). This CDR3 region has 14 residues. Trimming took 4 bases from V and 8 from J; bases not matched to a gene: 6. Here the CDR3 reads CASSSRDRGPQQYF. The CDR3 DNA reads as TGTGCCAGCAGTTCCCGGGACAGGGGGCCCCAGCAGTACTTC.

This clone appeared a single time. The chain uses TRBV15 and TRBJ1-1; D gene uncertain. Germline V lookup: CDR1 LNHNV, CDR2 YYDKDF (reference sequence). The V gene lost 0 bases and the J gene lost 8 bases, with 13 bases spanning the gap. The CDR3 extends over 14 amino acids. CDR3 amino acids: CATSRDRGMGEAFF. The CDR3 region has the DNA TGTGCCACCAGCAGAGATCGGGGAATGGGGGAAGCTTTCTTT.

The chain has TRBV6-5 and TRBJ2-7; tentatively, D is TRBD1 (6 bases). The CDR3 covers 14 residues. Germline V lookup: CDR1 MNHEY, CDR2 SVGAGI. V was trimmed by 7 bases and J by 5 bases, leaving 18 bases between them. The CDR3 loop reads CASKSTGKIDEQYF. Here the CDR3 DNA reads TGTGCCAGCAAATCCACAGGGAAAATTGACGAGCAGTACTTC.

This clone was counted a single time. The CDR3 DNA reads as TGCGCCAGCAGTCAAGAACGCGATCCAACCCTCTCCTACGAGCAGTACTTC. This gives the protein CASSQERDPTLSYEQYF. The chain is built from TRBV23-1 and TRBJ2-7; D uncertain. TRBV23-1 is an ORF, with its function uncertain. Trimming pared 2 bases from V and 0 bases from J, leaving 17 bases between. There are 17 residues in the CDR3.

The genes are TRBV5-1 and TRBJ1-2; 9 positions match TRBD1. CDR1 is SGHRS, CDR2 YFSETQ, per germline. This CDR3 is built from 17 residues. Losses at the gene ends were 0 bases for V and 4 bases for J; bases not matched to a gene: 10. In DNA form, the CDR3 reads TGCGCCAGCAGCTTGGCCGGGACAGGGAGAGAGGCCTATGGCTACACCTTC. Its translation is CASSLAGTGREAYGYTF.

The chain couples TRBV27 to TRBJ2-1; 10 bases are shared with TRBD2. The CDR3 extends over 16 amino acids. From germline, CDR1 is MNHEY and CDR2 SMNVEV (reference sequence). The V segment lost 0 bases and the J segment 4 bases; nucleotides outside the gene matches: 3. The CDR3 coding sequence is TGTGCCAGCAGTTTATCGACACTAGCGGGGTACAATGAGCAGTTCTTC. Encoded protein: CASSLSTLAGYNEQFF.

The chain links TRBV5-4 to TRBJ2-6; D remains ambiguous. V gave up 0 bases and J gave up 0 bases, with 4 bases separating them. The germline CDR1 and CDR2 sequences are SGHNT and YYREEE (reference sequence). The CDR3 consists of 15 residues. In nucleotides, the CDR3 is TGTGCCAGCAGCTTGGGCAGCTCTGGGGCCAACGTCCTGACTTTC. Amino acid sequence: CASSLGSSGANVLTF.